What follows is one TCR beta chain and its context. What it binds is unknown. The data stem from a study of identical twins. Template switching created a universal primer site, and the cDNA included unique molecular identifiers. TCRdb ran MiXCR on the 5' RACE reads and lists one entry per CDR3 protein. This sample yields nearly 900,000 distinct CDR3 sequences, of which 10% to 15% are seen a single time; around 1.6% belongs to the top ten. Study results and limitations: Excess twin sharing in beta out-of-frame sequences was weaker. Potential partial confounding of zero-insertion analyses by invariant MAIT and iNKT cells was noted.

This sample was also put to use in a study of yellow fever vaccine responses in identical twins.

This clonotype was sampled from a woman aged 18-35 years in good health. Sequenced sample: PBMCs.

The DNA for the CDR3 is TGTGCCAGCAGCCAATTCCAGGACAATGAGCAGTTCTTC. This gives the protein CASSQFQDNEQFF. This rearrangement joins TRBV3-1 to TRBJ2-1; no clear D gene. Germline CDR1 is LGHDT and CDR2 is YNNKEL (reference sequence). CDR3 length equals 13 residues. V dropped 2 bases and J dropped 5 bases, with 7 bases sitting between them.